This T cell receptor beta chain derives from a study of shared clonotypes between healthy human individuals. Study conclusions and caveats: Larger richness was generally estimated for naive than memory subsets.

Measured with immunoSEQ multiplex PCR; TCRdb has only the in-frame clones, and not every one. There are roughly 2.5 million clones in the sample; more than 80% occur only once, and about 0.13% lies in the top ten. With respect to this clone: Antigen specificity is unknown.

From germline, CDR1 is GTSNPN and CDR2 SVGIG (reference sequence). V trimming: 0 bases; J trimming: 8 bases; junction bases outside the gene matches: 8. The CDR3 spans 14 residues. The sequence was collected from a young man in good health. The chain joins TRBV30 to TRBJ1-2, with 8 bases matching TRBD1. The specimen sequenced was naive CD4+ T cells sorted from blood. Subset in this sample: CD45RA+ positively selected. The CDR3 reads CAWSVRQGIVGYTF. The CDR3 bases are TGTGCCTGGAGTGTAAGACAGGGGATAGTGGGCTACACCTTC.